The 19 T cell receptor beta chains given below trace back to one sample, sequenced in a study of OX40 agonist ivuxolimab in advanced cancers. Sequencing used immunoSEQ multiplex PCR; TCRdb keeps in-frame clones, though not all of them. The repertoire holds 45,000 or so clones, approximately 84% seen once, with 6.5% to 8% in the top ten. This specimen consisted of CD4+ or CD8+ T cells sorted from blood, obtained in a trial of the OX40 agonist ivuxolimab. The receptor source for this set is an adult with an advanced solid tumor such as melanoma, head and neck, liver or kidney cancer.

This clone appeared a single time. V gene TRBV27 combines with J gene TRBJ2-7, with 10 bases identical to TRBD1. The CDR3 has 15 residues. The germline gives CDR1 MNHEY, CDR2 SMNVEV (reference sequence). V dropped 5 bases and J dropped 3; count of bases not matched to a gene: 7. Written as DNA, the CDR3 is TGTGCCAGCAGTATTACCGGGACAGGGGACTACGAGCAGTACTTC. Residues: CASSITGTGDYEQYF.

To note about this clone: At one of its ends the junction is not consistent with the germline gene, which may arise from a read error. The rearrangement links TRBV7-9 to TRBJ1-2, with 7 nucleotides matching TRBD1. The CDR3 has 19 residues. In germline, CDR1 is SEHNR, CDR2 FQNEAQ (reference sequence). CDR3: CASSIIGGGPYRRGYRYTF. The CDR3 nucleotides read TGTGCCAGCAGCATCATAGGGGGCGGTCCGTACCGGAGAGGCTATCGCTACACCTTC. Drawing the rest from reference TRBV7-9 and TRBJ1-2, the complete variable domain is DTGVSQNPRHKITKRGQNVTFRCDPISEHNRLYWYRQTLGQGPEFLTYFQNEAQLEKSRLLSDRFSAERPKGSFSTLEIQRTEQGDSAMYLCASSIIGGGPYRRGYRYTFGSGTRLTVV.

The gene calls are TRBV5-4 and TRBJ1-2; D gene uncertain. Germline loops: CDR1 SGHNT, CDR2 YYREEE (reference sequence). Trimming shortened V by 4 bases and J by 3 bases, and 10 bases separated the two germline ends. The CDR3 is 13 residues long. CDR3 protein: CASSQHGDYGYTF. The DNA for the CDR3 is TGTGCCAGCAGCCAGCACGGTGACTATGGCTACACCTTC.

The genes are TRBV7-9 and TRBJ2-3; 9 bases are a match to TRBD1. CDR3 length: 15 amino acids. Unmatched junction bases numbered 7, after V lost 5 bases and J lost 4 bases. The germline V gene encodes CDR1 SEHNR and CDR2 FQNEAQ (reference sequence). CDR3 DNA: TGTGCCAGCAGCCCGACAGGGGGTGGCGCAGATACGCAGTATTTT. Its protein is CASSPTGGGADTQYF.

This chain links TRBV28 with TRBJ1-1; 8 nucleotides line up with TRBD1. This CDR3 is 13 amino acids long. CDR1 is MDHEN and CDR2 is SYDVKM in the germline V gene. The V segment lost 3 bases and the J segment 9 bases; nucleotides outside the gene matches: 6. The CDR3 loop is CASSFPQGVKAFF. The CDR3 DNA follows: TGTGCCAGCAGTTTCCCACAGGGGGTTAAAGCTTTCTTT.

The chain is built from TRBV9 and TRBJ2-1, with D possibly matching TRBD2 (6 bases). This CDR3 is built from 15 residues. The V and J ends lost 0 bases and 5 bases respectively, with 12 bases between them. Germline CDR1 SGDLS, CDR2 YYNGEE. The CDR3: CASSVEWEVHNEQFF. DNA for the CDR3: TGTGCCAGCAGCGTAGAGTGGGAGGTCCACAATGAGCAGTTCTTC. Variable domain in full (rest from reference TRBV9 and TRBJ2-1): DSGVTQTPKHLITATGQRVTLRCSPRSGDLSVYWYQQSLDQGLQFLIQYYNGEERAKGNILERFSAQQFPDLHSELNLSSLELGDSALYFCASSVEWEVHNEQFFGPGTRLTVL.

The chain couples TRBV6-4 to TRBJ1-1, with D possibly being TRBD1 (6 bases). The CDR3 runs 13 residues. Germline CDR1 and CDR2: MRHNA and SNTAGT. With 2 bases removed from V and 8 bases from J, the gap between germline ends came to 12 bases. The CDR3: CASSDRTASEAFF. CDR3 nucleotide sequence: TGTGCCAGCAGTGACAGGACAGCAAGCGAAGCTTTCTTT.

The gene calls are TRBV1 and TRBJ2-1; the table's D call TRBD2 went unverified against the DNA. TRBV1 is a pseudogene. The CDR3 has 15 amino acids. CDR3 in DNA: TGCACCCGTCGGACAGGGAGGACTAGCGGCAATGAGCAGTTCTTC. This codes for CTRRTGRTSGNEQFF.

The chain joins TRBV11-2 to TRBJ1-5; D not certain. Germline CDR1 and CDR2: SGHAT and FQNNGV. Trimming cost V 5 bases and J 5 bases, with 10 bases left between them. The length of the CDR3 is 13 residues. The CDR3 protein is CASSRGSHQPQHF. CDR3 coding DNA: TGTGCCAGCAGCCGGGGAAGCCATCAGCCCCAGCATTTT.

This clone has just one count. The CDR3 here is CASSSRGRGETQYF. DNA of the CDR3: TGTGCCAGCAGCTCCAGAGGGAGGGGGGAGACCCAGTACTTC. V is TRBV7-8 and J is TRBJ2-5, with a possible D match to TRBD2 (7 bases). Between the trimmed V and J ends, which lost 4 bases and 5 bases, there was a span of 14 bases. The germline V gene has CDR1 SGHVS and CDR2 FQNEAQ. The CDR3 consists of 14 residues.

This clone appeared a few times. J is TRBJ2-7 and V is TRBV7-2, with no clear D. V lost 2 bases and J 5 bases, leaving 10 bases between the germline ends. Germline-derived CDR1 and CDR2 are SGHTA and FQGNSA. The CDR3 loop spans 13 amino acids. The CDR3 sequence: CASSLRQPDEQYF. CDR3 bases: TGTGCCAGCAGCTTAAGACAACCCGACGAGCAGTACTTC.

This chain connects TRBV7-2 to TRBJ1-5, with TRBD1 as a possible D gene (6 bases). The CDR3 contains 16 residues. Trimming cost V 0 bases and J 1 base, with 10 bases left between them. Germline-derived CDR1 and CDR2 are SGHTA and FQGNSA. The CDR3 sequence: CASSLATGRSNQPQHF. The CDR3 region has the DNA TGTGCCAGCAGCTTAGCGACAGGAAGAAGCAATCAGCCCCAGCATTTT.

J is TRBJ2-2 and V is TRBV4-1, with no clear D. V was trimmed by 1 base and J by 6 bases, leaving 9 bases between them. CDR3 length: 14 amino acids. Germline CDR1 reads MGHRA; CDR2 reads YSYEKL. The CDR3 region is CASSQGEHPGELFF. Here the CDR3 DNA reads TGCGCCAGCAGCCAAGGAGAACACCCCGGGGAGCTGTTTTTT.

This clone was counted only a few times. The CDR3 coding sequence is TGTGCCAGCTCACCAGGGAACACTGAAGCTTTCTTT. Its translation: CASSPGNTEAFF. The chain joins TRBV18 to TRBJ1-1; no clear D. The CDR3 totals 12 residues. Trimming cost V 2 bases and J 1 base, with 2 bases left between them. The germline V gene encodes CDR1 KGHSH and CDR2 LQKENI.

The chain carries TRBV5-1 and TRBJ2-3; 7 bases fit TRBD1. CDR3 length equals 15 residues. CDR1 is SGHRS and CDR2 is YFSETQ in the germline V gene. V dropped 1 base and J dropped 2; count of bases not matched to a gene: 4. CDR3 in amino acids: CASSLWGQTTDTQYF. The CDR3 nucleotides are TGCGCCAGCAGCTTGTGGGGACAGACCACAGATACGCAGTATTTT.

The chain employs TRBV6-5 and TRBJ2-2; tentatively, D is TRBD2 (6 bases). Trimming left V 4 bases short and J 5 bases short, with 14 bases between. Germline V lookup: CDR1 MNHEY, CDR2 SVGAGI. The CDR3 sequence is 15 residues long. The CDR3 region has the DNA TGTGCCAGCAGTTTCCAGACGGGAGCTACCGGGGAGCTGTTTTTT. Protein sequence: CASSFQTGATGELFF.

The chain is built from TRBV19 and TRBJ1-5; possibly TRBD1 for D (6 bases). V lost 7 bases to trimming and J lost 4 bases, with 11 bases between them. Germline CDR1 LNHDA, CDR2 SQIVND (reference sequence). This CDR3 contains 13 residues. The CDR3, as DNA: TGTGCCAGTAACCTCAGGGGTAATCAGCCCCAGCATTTT. It translates to CASNLRGNQPQHF.

The rearrangement uses TRBV5-3 and TRBJ2-1, with D hard to call. TRBV5-3 is designated an ORF whose function remains uncertain. With 5 bases removed from V and 7 bases from J, the gap between germline ends came to 7 bases. The CDR3 is 11 residues long. CDR3 loop: CARRMGNEQFF. In DNA form, the CDR3 reads TGTGCCAGAAGGATGGGAAATGAGCAGTTCTTC.

CDR3: CASSMTGGAWDTEAFF. The CDR3 nucleotides read TGCGCCAGCAGCATGACAGGGGGAGCTTGGGACACTGAAGCTTTCTTT. The chain recombines TRBV5-1 with TRBJ1-1; 9 positions match TRBD1. After removal of 4 bases from V and 3 bases from J, the junction contained 10 bases not matched to a gene. The germline gives CDR1 SGHRS, CDR2 YFSETQ. The CDR3 runs to 16 residues.